What follows describes a single T cell receptor beta chain. The antigen is not known. The study ran its PCR with 60 Vbeta and 13 Jbeta primers. The method was immunoSEQ multiplex PCR; TCRdb's version includes in-frame clones alone and lacks a portion of them. The sample includes about 120,000 clones, around 80% of them seen just once. The CDR3 loop spans 17 amino acids. With 4 bases removed from V and 4 bases from J, the gap between germline ends came to 20 bases. CDR1 and CDR2 from the germline V gene are SGHKS and YYEKEE (reference sequence). These data are taken from a study of cytomegalovirus exposure and HLA in healthy donors. The study's findings and limits: It was reported in a later analysis that an Asian-associated ancestry cluster showed fewer N-insertions than the 666-donor mean.

The chain couples TRBV5-5 to TRBJ2-2, with D possibly matching TRBD1 (6 bases). The origin of this receptor is a woman between 40 and 55 years old in good health and CMV-seropositive. Material: PBMCs. The CDR3 coding sequence is TGTGCCAGCAGCCCTGGAGCAGACAGGCTCTTCACCGGGGAGCTGTTTTTT. It translates to CASSPGADRLFTGELFF.